These 30 T cell receptor beta chains originate from one sample sequenced in a study of T-cell reconstitution after alpha-beta-depleted transplantation in children. Construction of the TCRbeta library involved unique molecular identifiers. TCRdb redid the calling of the PCR reads with MiXCR, one entry per CDR3 protein. The sample lists 420,000 or so distinct CDR3 sequences, approximately 11% occurring once. This specimen consisted of PBMCs from the stem cell graft donor, obtained from the stem cell graft. Receptors originate from a human donor who donated a stem cell graft to a child with acute myeloid leukemia.

This clonotype was detected only a few times. The gene calls are TRBV6-5 and TRBJ2-3, with unresolved D. The CDR3 consists of 12 residues. The V end was cut by 9 bases, the J end by 0 bases, with 7 bases between. The germline CDR1 and CDR2 sequences are MNHEY and SVGAGI. The CDR3 DNA reads TGTGCCAGTGGGTCTAGCACAGATACGCAGTATTTT. Amino acid sequence: CASGSSTDTQYF.

This sequence joins TRBV5-1 and TRBJ2-2; no firm D call. This CDR3 spans 12 amino acids. V was shortened by 5 bases and J by 3 bases, with 5 bases between the two germline ends. CDR1 and CDR2 from the germline V gene are SGHRS and YFSETQ. CDR3 loop: CASRSYTGELFF. CDR3 sequence (DNA): TGCGCCAGCAGGTCATACACCGGGGAGCTGTTTTTT.

This clonotype was counted only a few times. The V and J genes are TRBV5-5 and TRBJ2-3; 12 bases fit TRBD2. Germline V CDR1 and CDR2: SGHKS, YYEKEE (reference sequence). The CDR3 consists of 18 residues. Losses at the gene ends were 0 bases for V and 6 bases for J; bases not matched to a gene: 11. CDR3 sequence: CASSLGGPRLAGVDTQYF. CDR3 sequence (DNA): TGTGCCAGCAGCTTGGGAGGTCCGAGACTAGCGGGAGTTGATACGCAGTATTTT.

The rearrangement links TRBV4-3 to TRBJ2-1; 11 bases line up with TRBD2. V shed 2 bases, J shed 5 bases, and the junction held 11 bases outside the gene matches. Per the germline V gene, CDR1 is LGHNA and CDR2 is YSLEER. This CDR3 contains 18 residues. This chain's CDR3 is CASSQNGIAGGPNNEQFF. For the CDR3, the DNA is TGCGCCAGCAGCCAAAATGGGATAGCGGGAGGGCCCAACAATGAGCAGTTCTTC.

The chain combines TRBV20-1 with TRBJ2-2; the D gene is possibly TRBD1 (6 bases). The CDR3 spans 15 residues. Between the trimmed V and J ends, which lost 3 bases and 4 bases, there was a span of 15 bases. The germline CDR1 and CDR2 sequences are DFQATT and SNEGSKA (reference sequence). CDR3 nucleotides: TGCAGTGCTAGCAGGGGCCCTCTCGCCACCGGGGAGCTGTTTTTT. Its translation is CSASRGPLATGELFF.

This clonotype turned up a few times. The chain links TRBV5-1 to TRBJ2-1; possible D gene TRBD1, 6 bases. Germline CDR1 SGHRS, CDR2 YFSETQ. This CDR3 contains 15 residues. The V gene lost 4 bases and the J gene lost 3 bases, with 14 bases spanning the gap. DNA of the CDR3: TGCGCCAGCAGCCAGCTGGGGGCCGGCTACAATGAGCAGTTCTTC. Its protein is CASSQLGAGYNEQFF. The whole variable domain, remainder taken from reference TRBV5-1 and TRBJ2-1, is KAGVTQTPRYLIKTRGQQVTLSCSPISGHRSVSWYQQTPGQGLQFLFEYFSETQRNKGNFPGRFSGRQFSNSRSEMNVSTLELGDSALYLCASSQLGAGYNEQFFGPGTRLTVL.

J is TRBJ2-7 and V is TRBV15; 9 nucleotides agree with TRBD2. The V gene's germline CDR1 is LNHNV and CDR2 YYDKDF (reference sequence). CDR3 length equals 14 residues. J lost 3 bases, V lost 5 bases, and 5 bases had no gene match. The chain's CDR3 is CATSLAGGNYEQYF. In DNA, the CDR3 is TGTGCCACCAGCCTGGCGGGAGGGAACTACGAGCAGTACTTC.

This chain connects TRBV30 to TRBJ2-1, with D uncertain. Trimming pared 0 bases from V and 9 bases from J, leaving 12 bases between. Germline values: CDR1 GTSNPN, CDR2 SVGIG (reference sequence). The CDR3 sequence is 13 residues long. CDR3 sequence (DNA): TGTGCCTGGAGTGTTAAAACGGCCATTGAGCAGTTCTTC. Its translation is CAWSVKTAIEQFF.

The CDR3 loop reads CAWSVGPNTGELFF. CDR3 bases: TGTGCCTGGAGTGTTGGGCCGAACACCGGGGAGCTGTTTTTT. The J gene is TRBJ2-2, the V gene TRBV30; D gene uncertain. The CDR3 loop spans 14 amino acids. Germline CDR1 is GTSNPN and CDR2 is SVGIG (reference sequence). Trimming removed 0 bases from V and 0 bases from J, with 5 bases in between.

This chain links TRBV6-5 with TRBJ2-2; D is ambiguous. Germline assignment: CDR1 MNHEY and CDR2 SVGAGI. Trimming took off 0 bases at V and 2 bases at J, with 10 bases between the two ends. The length of the CDR3 is 16 residues. This CDR3 is CASSYSMAENTGELFF. CDR3 bases: TGTGCCAGCAGTTACTCGATGGCAGAAAACACCGGGGAGCTGTTTTTT.

There are a few counts of this clonotype. The gene calls are TRBV25-1 and TRBJ1-1; D possibly corresponds to TRBD1 (6 bases). This CDR3 is built from 15 residues. Germline V gene sequence: CDR1 MGHDK, CDR2 SYGVNS. With 1 base removed from V and 1 base from J, the gap between germline ends came to 10 bases. Here the CDR3 reads CASSESPTGNTEAFF. The CDR3 nucleotides are TGTGCCAGCAGTGAATCACCGACAGGGAACACTGAAGCTTTCTTT.

The chain is built from TRBV20-1 and TRBJ2-7; D gene uncertain. Trimming took off 3 bases at V and 2 bases at J, with 11 bases between the two ends. The CDR3 has 13 amino acids. In germline, CDR1 is DFQATT, CDR2 SNEGSKA (reference sequence). Here the CDR3 reads CSASLGRTYEQYF. In nucleotides, the CDR3 is TGCAGTGCTAGTTTAGGGCGGACCTACGAGCAGTACTTC.

This clonotype has a handful of counts. The V call is TRBV5-6, the J call TRBJ1-1; 7 nucleotides line up with TRBD1. The CDR3 length is 16 residues. Germline V gives CDR1 SGHDT, CDR2 YYEEEE. The junction had 10 bases not matched to a gene; V was cut back by 4 bases and J by 1 base. The chain's CDR3 is CASSNDRDRRNTEAFF. For the CDR3, the DNA is TGTGCCAGCAGCAACGACAGGGATCGAAGGAACACTGAAGCTTTCTTT.

This clonotype was observed a handful of times. V is TRBV7-2 and J is TRBJ2-7; 9 bases align to TRBD2. Germline CDR1 SGHTA, CDR2 FQGNSA. The CDR3 has 15 amino acids. Trimming cost V 5 bases and J 4 bases; bases outside gene matches: 9. CDR3 nucleotide sequence: TGTGCCAGCAGCCCCATAGCGGGAGATTTATACGAGCAGTACTTC. Its translation is CASSPIAGDLYEQYF.

This rearrangement joins TRBV10-3 to TRBJ2-1, with 10 bases fitting TRBD2. Per germline, CDR1 ENHRY and CDR2 SYGVKD. The trim removed 7 bases at V and 5 bases at J, leaving 5 bases unmatched. This CDR3 has 14 amino acids. The CDR3 protein is CAITSGSPDNEQFF. The CDR3 DNA follows: TGTGCCATCACTAGCGGGAGTCCCGACAATGAGCAGTTCTTC.

This clonotype was detected only a few times. The chain is built from TRBV7-2 and TRBJ2-3; a weak D match, TRBD1 (6 bases). V was trimmed by 5 bases and J by 2 bases, leaving 17 bases between them. Germline CDR1 and CDR2: SGHTA and FQGNSA. This CDR3 has 16 amino acids. The CDR3 coding sequence is TGTGCCAGCAGCCTTAGACAGGTTACTTTCACAGATACGCAGTATTTT. This codes for CASSLRQVTFTDTQYF.

This clonotype was recorded at least ten times. The chain links TRBV20-1 to TRBJ2-2; no reliable D call. The CDR3 extends over 14 amino acids. Trimming stripped 3 bases from V and 4 bases from J, with 12 bases between. CDR1 is DFQATT and CDR2 is SNEGSKA in the germline V gene (reference sequence). The CDR3 DNA follows: TGCAGTGCTAGTTCTGGGATTTCCACCGGGGAGCTGTTTTTT. It codes for CSASSGISTGELFF.

This clonotype has more than one count but fewer than ten. The chain couples TRBV7-2 to TRBJ2-1, with 11 nucleotides matching TRBD2. V was pared by 1 base and J by 9 bases, with 8 bases of the junction left unmatched. This CDR3 contains 16 residues. Germline V gene data show CDR1 as SGHTA and CDR2 as FQGNSA. The DNA of the CDR3 is TGTGCCAGCAGCTTAGTCCCGTTAGCGGGAGGGGGTGAGCAGTTCTTC. It specifies CASSLVPLAGGGEQFF.

This clonotype was recorded a few times. V is TRBV12-3 or TRBV12-4 and J is TRBJ2-5; a possible D gene is TRBD2 (6 bases). This CDR3 comprises 13 residues. Trimming removed 6 bases at V and 5 bases at J, with 13 bases between. In DNA, the CDR3 is TGTGCCAGCAGCGAGGAGGGAGCGGAGACCCAGTACTTC. It is translated as CASSEEGAETQYF.

This clonotype has only a few counts. This chain links TRBV7-2 with TRBJ2-3; 8 bases align to TRBD2. Unmatched junction bases numbered 6, after V lost 3 bases and J lost 1 base. CDR3 size: 16 residues. The germline gives CDR1 SGHTA, CDR2 FQGNSA. CDR3 protein: CASSFELAEGTDTQYF. The DNA of the CDR3 is TGTGCCAGCAGCTTCGAACTAGCGGAGGGCACAGATACGCAGTATTTT.

This chain connects TRBV20-1 to TRBJ2-5; 15 bases fit TRBD2. This CDR3 contains 14 residues. The J segment lost 5 bases and the V segment lost 6 bases, leaving 4 bases of the junction unmatched. The V gene's germline CDR1 is DFQATT and CDR2 SNEGSKA (reference sequence). For the CDR3, the DNA is TGCAGTGCGAGTGGGACTAGCGGGGGGGAGACCCAGTACTTC. Encoded protein: CSASGTSGGETQYF.

This sequence joins TRBV5-1 and TRBJ2-7; 14 bases are a match to TRBD2. The CDR3 is 18 residues long. Trimming removed 4 bases from V and 2 bases from J; junction bases left unmatched: 11. In germline, CDR1 is SGHRS, CDR2 YFSETQ. CDR3 amino acids: CASSETGLAGAFPYEQYF. For the CDR3, the DNA is TGCGCCAGCAGCGAGACGGGACTAGCGGGAGCGTTTCCCTACGAGCAGTACTTC.

This clonotype turned up a few times. The chain couples TRBV12-5 to TRBJ2-6, with a weak D call TRBD1 (5 bases). In germline, CDR1 is LGHNT, CDR2 FRNRAP. Trimming took 7 bases from V and 2 from J, leaving 15 bases between them. The CDR3 has 16 residues. The CDR3 DNA reads TGTGCTAGTGCCAGGGCGTTGGCTACTGGGGCCAACGTCCTGACTTTC. Translated: CASARALATGANVLTF.

This clonotype was counted a few times. Written as DNA, the CDR3 is TGCGCCAGCAGCTTCCGGGACAGCTTGAACACTGAAGCTTTCTTT. It is translated as CASSFRDSLNTEAFF. The chain carries TRBV5-1 and TRBJ1-1; TRBD1 matches at 7 bases. The CDR3 has 15 residues. The J segment lost 0 bases and the V segment lost 2 bases, leaving 4 bases of the junction unmatched. CDR1 is SGHRS and CDR2 is YFSETQ in the germline V gene.

Ten or more counts support this clonotype. This chain links TRBV12-3 or TRBV12-4 with TRBJ1-1; possible D gene TRBD1, 6 bases. The V end lost 6 bases, the J end lost 5 bases, and 16 bases lay between the germline ends. The CDR3 extends over 14 amino acids. As DNA, the CDR3 is TGTGCCAGCAGCCCCCGAGGGGGAGGAACTGAAGCTTTCTTT. Protein sequence: CASSPRGGGTEAFF.

This clonotype was picked up a small number of times. V usage is TRBV15 and J usage is TRBJ1-5, with D uncertain. This CDR3 has 14 amino acids. CDR1 is LNHNV and CDR2 is YYDKDF in the germline V gene (reference sequence). The germline V and J ends were trimmed by 6 bases and 4 bases, with 13 bases remaining between them. CDR3 loop: CATSKPGWNQPQHF. The CDR3 DNA sequence: TGTGCCACCAGTAAACCTGGGTGGAATCAGCCCCAGCATTTT.

A few counts support this clonotype. The chain has TRBV20-1 and TRBJ2-1; 10 nucleotides agree with TRBD1. V lost 6 bases to trimming and J lost 3 bases; unmatched junction nucleotides: 8. The CDR3 runs to 15 residues. The V gene's germline CDR1 is DFQATT and CDR2 SNEGSKA (reference sequence). CDR3 loop: CSANPGQGIYNEQFF. Written as DNA, the CDR3 is TGCAGTGCGAATCCGGGACAGGGGATCTACAATGAGCAGTTCTTC.

This clonotype occurred a few times. V gene TRBV11-2 combines with J gene TRBJ2-3, with D possibly being TRBD1 or TRBD2 (5 bases each). Trimming took 1 base from V and 5 from J, leaving 13 bases between them. The CDR3 has 15 residues. Per germline, CDR1 SGHAT and CDR2 FQNNGV. CDR3 nucleotides: TGTGCCAGCAGCTTAGGGGACCGAACCAGAGATACGCAGTATTTT. Translating gives CASSLGDRTRDTQYF.

This clonotype has just a few counts. The rearrangement links TRBV5-1 to TRBJ2-1, with 13 bases identical to TRBD2. The CDR3 covers 14 residues. V lost 3 bases and J lost 9; bases outside the gene matches: 3. Germline V gene sequence: CDR1 SGHRS, CDR2 YFSETQ. CDR3 DNA sequence: TGCGCCAGCAGCTGGACTAGCGGGGGCCGTGAGCAGTTCTTC. It yields the protein CASSWTSGGREQFF.

This chain joins TRBV20-1 and TRBJ2-4; D perhaps matches TRBD1 (7 bases). CDR3 size: 12 residues. V dropped 5 bases and J dropped 7 bases, with 12 bases sitting between them. Germline CDR1 and CDR2: DFQATT and SNEGSKA (reference sequence). CDR3 coding DNA: TGCAGTGCTGCGACAGGGAGGAACATTCAGTACTTC. Amino acid sequence: CSAATGRNIQYF.